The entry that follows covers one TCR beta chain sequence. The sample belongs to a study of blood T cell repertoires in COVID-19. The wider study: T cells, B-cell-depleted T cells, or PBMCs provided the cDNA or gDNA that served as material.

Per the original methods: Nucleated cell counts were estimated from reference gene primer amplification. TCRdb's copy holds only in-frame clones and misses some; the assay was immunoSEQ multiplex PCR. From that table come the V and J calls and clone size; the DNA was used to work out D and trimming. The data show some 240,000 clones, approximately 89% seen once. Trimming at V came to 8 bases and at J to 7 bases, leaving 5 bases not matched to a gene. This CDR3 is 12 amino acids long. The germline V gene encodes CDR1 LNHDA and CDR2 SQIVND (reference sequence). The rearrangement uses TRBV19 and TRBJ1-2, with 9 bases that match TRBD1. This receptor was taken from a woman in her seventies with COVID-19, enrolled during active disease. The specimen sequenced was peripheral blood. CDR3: CASQKTGGGYTF. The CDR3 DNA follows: TGTGCCAGTCAGAAGACAGGGGGTGGCTACACCTTC.